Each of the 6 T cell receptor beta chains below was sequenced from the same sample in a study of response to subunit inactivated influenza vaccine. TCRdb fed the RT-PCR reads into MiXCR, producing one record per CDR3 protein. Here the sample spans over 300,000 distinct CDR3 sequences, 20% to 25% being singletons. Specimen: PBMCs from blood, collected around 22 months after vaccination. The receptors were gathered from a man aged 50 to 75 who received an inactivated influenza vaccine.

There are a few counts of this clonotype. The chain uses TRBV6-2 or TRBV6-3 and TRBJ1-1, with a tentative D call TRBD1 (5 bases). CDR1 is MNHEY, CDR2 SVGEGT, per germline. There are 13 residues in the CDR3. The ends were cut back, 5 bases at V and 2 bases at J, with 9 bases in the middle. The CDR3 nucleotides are TGTGCCAGCAGTGCGGACATTAACACTGAAGCTTTCTTT. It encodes CASSADINTEAFF.

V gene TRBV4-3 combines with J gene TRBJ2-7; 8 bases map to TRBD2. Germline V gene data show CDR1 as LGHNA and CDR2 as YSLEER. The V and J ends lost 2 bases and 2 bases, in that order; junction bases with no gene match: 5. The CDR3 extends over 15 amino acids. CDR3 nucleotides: TGCGCCAGCAGCCAACAATACGGGGGGGCCTACGAGCAGTACTTC. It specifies CASSQQYGGAYEQYF.

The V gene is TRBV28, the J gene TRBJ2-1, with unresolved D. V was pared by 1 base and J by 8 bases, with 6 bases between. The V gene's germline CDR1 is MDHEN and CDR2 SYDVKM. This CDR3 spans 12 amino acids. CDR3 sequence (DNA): TGTGCCAGCAGTTTATTGAGAGATGAGCAGTTCTTC. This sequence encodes CASSLLRDEQFF.

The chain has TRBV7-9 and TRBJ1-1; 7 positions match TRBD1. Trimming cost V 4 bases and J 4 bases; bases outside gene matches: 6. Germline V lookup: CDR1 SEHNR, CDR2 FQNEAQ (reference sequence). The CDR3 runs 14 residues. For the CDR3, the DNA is TGTGCCAGCAGCTCCCACAGGGGAAGCACTGAAGCTTTCTTT. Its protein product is CASSSHRGSTEAFF.

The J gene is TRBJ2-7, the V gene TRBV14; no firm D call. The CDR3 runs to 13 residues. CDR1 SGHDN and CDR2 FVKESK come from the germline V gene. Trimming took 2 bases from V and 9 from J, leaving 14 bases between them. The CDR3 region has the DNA TGTGCCAGCAGCCAAAACCCCCTTAGTTGGCAGTACTTC. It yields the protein CASSQNPLSWQYF.

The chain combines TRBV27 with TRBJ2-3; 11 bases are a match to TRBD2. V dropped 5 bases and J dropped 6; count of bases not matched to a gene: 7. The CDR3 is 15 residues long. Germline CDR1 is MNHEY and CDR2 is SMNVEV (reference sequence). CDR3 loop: CASSPIAGGPDTQYF. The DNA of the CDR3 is TGTGCCAGCAGTCCGATAGCGGGGGGGCCGGATACGCAGTATTTT.